This T cell receptor beta chain came from a study of blood T cell repertoires in COVID-19. About the study: Sites in the United States, Italy and Spain provided acute and convalescent COVID-19 samples. From T cells, B-cell-depleted T cells, or PBMCs came the material, which was cDNA or gDNA.

Trimming shortened V by 5 bases and J by 0 bases, and 22 bases separated the two germline ends. Per the germline V gene, CDR1 is MNHNY and CDR2 is SVGAGI (reference sequence). This CDR3 has 19 amino acids. How the authors handled the data: Amplified reference gene primers provided the basis for estimating nucleated cell counts. This table comes from immunoSEQ multiplex PCR, and its TCRdb copy is limited to in-frame clones, with some not included. The D gene and trimming were derived from the DNA, and the V and J assignments and clone size from that table. The table shows 90,000 to 130,000 clones, with more than 70% occurring only once.

The source material was peripheral blood. This chain links TRBV6-6 with TRBJ1-4, with no clear D. The origin of this receptor is a woman aged 50 to 60 with acute or convalescent COVID-19. CDR3 bases: TGTGCCAGCAGTCACAACCGGCCAAAATCGGGTTCAACTAATGAAAAACTGTTTTTT. It is translated as CASSHNRPKSGSTNEKLFF.